A single sample gave rise to the 20 T cell receptor beta chains below, sequenced in a study of molecular identifiers for immune sequencing clone quantification. TCRdb called the PCR reads again in MiXCR, with one record for every CDR3 protein. Of about half a million distinct CDR3 sequences in the sample, less than 30% are singletons; the top ten hold about 0.75%. Material for sequencing was naive CD8+ T cells from blood, with Jurkat cell RNA spiked in. Subset described: FACS-sorted CD8+CD4-CCR7+CD45RA+ naive T cells. Receptor source: a human donor in good health. Some libraries in this study had Jurkat cell RNA spiked in.

This chain uses TRBV12-3 or TRBV12-4 with TRBJ2-3; 13 positions agree with TRBD2. There are 18 residues in the CDR3. V lost 5 bases to trimming and J lost 0 bases; unmatched junction nucleotides: 8. The CDR3 nucleotides are TGTGCCAGCAGTCCCGGACTAGCGGGAGTAGCTAGCACAGATACGCAGTATTTT. The encoded protein is CASSPGLAGVASTDTQYF.

The chain has TRBV6-1 and TRBJ1-6; no reliable D call. V lost 0 bases to trimming and J lost 7 bases, with 16 bases between them. The CDR3 is made up of 17 amino acids. CDR1 MNHNS and CDR2 SASEGT come from the germline V gene. The CDR3 nucleotides are TGTGCCAGCAGTGAAGCGAGGACGGTCCTCCAAAATTCACCCCTCCACTTT. It codes for CASSEARTVLQNSPLHF.

The V gene is TRBV11-2, the J gene TRBJ2-2; D may be TRBD1 or TRBD2 (6 bases each). V shed 5 bases and J shed 6 bases, with 19 bases lying between them. This CDR3 contains 16 residues. Looked up from germline, CDR1 is SGHAT and CDR2 is FQNNGV. CDR3 amino acids: CASSPGGSGGPGELFF. Here the CDR3 DNA reads TGTGCCAGCAGCCCCGGGGGCAGCGGCGGTCCCGGGGAGCTGTTTTTT. The entire variable domain, with the rest obtained from reference TRBV11-2 and TRBJ2-2, is as follows: EAGVAQSPRYKIIEKRQSVAFWCNPISGHATLYWYQQILGQGPKLLIQFQNNGVVDDSQLPKDRFSAERLKGVDSTLKIQPAKLEDSAVYLCASSPGGSGGPGELFFGEGSRLTVL.

This clonotype showed up many times. V and J are TRBV4-1 and TRBJ1-5; the D is unclear. Trimming pared 0 bases from V and 5 bases from J, leaving 11 bases between. In germline, CDR1 is MGHRA, CDR2 YSYEKL. The CDR3 has 15 amino acids. Here the CDR3 DNA reads TGCGCCAGCAGCCAAGATCTATCAGGTTATCAGCCCCAGCATTTT. It codes for CASSQDLSGYQPQHF.

This clonotype was seen many times. The chain employs TRBV13 and TRBJ2-2; the D gene is possibly TRBD2 (5 bases). The CDR3 is 14 amino acids. Trimming stripped 5 bases from V and 3 bases from J, with 10 bases between. The germline CDR1 and CDR2 sequences are PRHDT and FYEKMQ (reference sequence). The chain's CDR3 is CASSAGVDTGELFF. CDR3 nucleotides: TGTGCCAGCAGCGCCGGGGTAGACACCGGGGAGCTGTTTTTT.

The DNA for the CDR3 is TGTGCCAGCAGTTCTCGGACAGGGTCTAACTACGAGCAGTACTTC. Its translation is CASSSRTGSNYEQYF. V is TRBV12-3 or TRBV12-4 and J is TRBJ2-7; 8 bases align to TRBD1. V gave up 4 bases and J gave up 3 bases; unmatched junction bases: 8. This CDR3 has 15 residues.

The chain joins TRBV25-1 to TRBJ1-5; D perhaps matches TRBD1 (6 bases). Germline values: CDR1 MGHDK, CDR2 SYGVNS. The CDR3 runs to 14 residues. The V gene lost 3 bases and the J gene lost 5 bases, with 11 bases spanning the gap. The CDR3 sequence: CASSDMGHDQPQHF. DNA of the CDR3: TGTGCCAGCAGTGACATGGGACACGATCAGCCCCAGCATTTT. The full variable domain, completed using reference TRBV25-1 and TRBJ1-5, is EADIYQTPRYLVIGTGKKITLECSQTMGHDKMYWYQQDPGMELHLIHYSYGVNSTEKGDLSSESTVSRIRTEHFPLTLESARPSHTSQYLCASSDMGHDQPQHFGDGTRLSIL.

The table lists this clonotype with a few counts. The CDR3 coding sequence is TGTGCCAGCAAGGGCGCGGGGGGGCCGCCAGATACGCAGTATTTT. Translated, it gives CASKGAGGPPDTQYF. The rearrangement uses TRBV9 and TRBJ2-3; 9 bases agree with TRBD2. Germline lookup yields CDR1 SGDLS and CDR2 YYNGEE. J gave up 4 bases and V 6 bases, and 9 bases lay outside the gene matches. The length of the CDR3 is 15 residues.

This chain links TRBV30 with TRBJ2-7; D call uncertain. Between the trimmed V and J ends, which lost 3 bases and 4 bases, there was a span of 13 bases. CDR1 is GTSNPN, CDR2 SVGIG, per germline (reference sequence). This CDR3 is built from 13 residues. The DNA of the CDR3 is TGTGCCTGGAGACTTGTAGACGGTTACGAGCAGTACTTC. It yields the protein CAWRLVDGYEQYF.

This clonotype has just a few counts. The chain links TRBV4-3 to TRBJ2-6; 10 nucleotides line up with TRBD1. The V and J ends lost 2 bases and 0 bases, in that order; junction bases with no gene match: 10. The CDR3 covers 20 residues. Germline CDR1 LGHNA, CDR2 YSLEER. CDR3 in amino acids: CASSQLTGTGAFSGANVLTF. As DNA, the CDR3 is TGCGCCAGCAGCCAACTCACCGGGACAGGGGCCTTCTCTGGGGCCAACGTCCTGACTTTC.

The sample holds a few counts of this clonotype. The chain has TRBV2 and TRBJ2-5; 9 nucleotides match TRBD2. This CDR3 is 14 amino acids long. Losses at the gene ends were 6 bases for V and 1 base for J; bases not matched to a gene: 3. The V gene's germline CDR1 is SNHLY and CDR2 FYNNEI. CDR3 loop: CASRSGRTQETQYF. CDR3 DNA: TGTGCCAGCAGGAGCGGGAGGACCCAAGAGACCCAGTACTTC.

This clonotype was counted ten times or more. The chain joins TRBV7-9 to TRBJ2-1, with D perhaps TRBD2 (5 bases). Germline values: CDR1 SEHNR, CDR2 FQNEAQ (reference sequence). CDR3 length: 13 amino acids. Trimming removed 10 bases at V and 9 bases at J, with 19 bases between. The DNA for the CDR3 is TGTGCCACCCAGGCCCCACTAGAGGGTGAGCAGTTCTTC. Translating gives CATQAPLEGEQFF.

This clonotype has just a few counts. V gene TRBV29-1 combines with J gene TRBJ2-1; D is possibly TRBD2 (5 bases). The CDR3 is 11 residues long. Trimming left V 0 bases short and J 10 bases short, with 7 bases between. The V gene's germline CDR1 is SQVTM and CDR2 ANQGSEA. The CDR3 DNA reads TGCAGCGTTGAAGAAGGACTCGAGCAGTTCTTC. Translating gives CSVEEGLEQFF.

Worth noting for this clonotype: With a much larger clone just one base away, this may be a read error. The chain is built from TRBV5-1 and TRBJ2-3; 7 nucleotides agree with TRBD2. Germline CDR1 is SGHRS and CDR2 is YFSETQ. The CDR3 runs to 15 residues. Trimming at V came to 4 bases and at J to 4 bases, leaving 9 bases not matched to a gene. The CDR3 sequence is CASSTTEGGPDTQYF. The DNA of the CDR3 is TGCGCCAGCAGCACCACAGAGGGAGGGCCAGATACGCAGTATTTT.

The genes are TRBV11-2 and TRBJ2-3; TRBD2 matches at 13 bases. Trimming removed 5 bases from V and 6 bases from J; junction bases left unmatched: 11. Germline CDR1 SGHAT, CDR2 FQNNGV. The CDR3 is made up of 17 amino acids. The CDR3 region has the DNA TGTGCCAGCAGCCATGCCGGGACTAGCGGGATCGGGGATACGCAGTATTTT. Amino acids: CASSHAGTSGIGDTQYF. Looking up the rest from reference TRBV11-2 and TRBJ2-3 gives the full variable domain: EAGVAQSPRYKIIEKRQSVAFWCNPISGHATLYWYQQILGQGPKLLIQFQNNGVVDDSQLPKDRFSAERLKGVDSTLKIQPAKLEDSAVYLCASSHAGTSGIGDTQYFGPGTRLTVL.

This clonotype turned up a few times. The J gene is TRBJ1-2, the V gene TRBV4-2, with a weak D call TRBD1 (5 bases). Germline CDR1 is LGHNA and CDR2 is YNFKEQ. This CDR3 has 14 amino acids. V was trimmed by 0 bases and J by 5 bases, leaving 10 bases between them. The CDR3 DNA reads as TGTGCCAGCAGCCAAGATCGGGGCCAATATGGCTACACCTTC. Translated, it gives CASSQDRGQYGYTF.

On this clonotype: Lacking the conserved final phenylalanine or tryptophan, this CDR3 likely reflects a read error. The rearrangement links TRBV28 to TRBJ2-7, with D possibly matching TRBD2 (6 bases). CDR3 length: 14 amino acids. V was shortened by 6 bases and J by 1 base, with 13 bases between the two germline ends. Germline V lookup: CDR1 MDHEN, CDR2 SYDVKM. DNA of the CDR3: TGTGCCAGCAGCCTCCGGGACTGGTCCTACGAGCAGTACCTC. Protein: CASSLRDWSYEQYL.

This CDR3 is CASSFAREDGYTF. CDR3 sequence (DNA): TGTGCCAGCAGCTTTGCCAGGGAAGATGGCTACACCTTC. The chain uses TRBV7-9 and TRBJ1-2; D perhaps matches TRBD1 (5 bases). The V gene lost 3 bases and the J gene lost 6 bases, with 11 bases spanning the gap. Germline V CDR1 and CDR2: SEHNR, FQNEAQ (reference sequence). The CDR3 length is 13 residues.

The chain couples TRBV4-3 to TRBJ2-3, with 10 bases lining up with TRBD2. The CDR3 totals 15 residues. Trimming took 4 bases from V and 5 from J; bases not matched to a gene: 6. Germline CDR1 reads LGHNA; CDR2 reads YSLEER. The CDR3 DNA reads as TGCGCCAGCAGCCGCCTAGCGGGAGCGATAGATACGCAGTATTTT. Translating gives CASSRLAGAIDTQYF.

This clonotype was detected a few times. The CDR3 coding sequence is TGTGCCAGCAGCTCGCCTACTAGCAACTACAATGAGCAGTTCTTC. This encodes CASSSPTSNYNEQFF. This chain joins TRBV11-2 and TRBJ2-1; tentatively, D is TRBD2 (6 bases). Germline V lookup: CDR1 SGHAT, CDR2 FQNNGV. The germline V and J ends were trimmed by 4 bases and 3 bases, with 13 bases remaining between them. This CDR3 is built from 15 residues.